These 9 T cell receptor beta chains were sequenced from one sample in a study of T cell responses to AZD1222 COVID-19 vaccine. Only in-frame clones appear in the TCRdb table, and some are missing; sequencing was by immunoSEQ multiplex PCR. The sample consists of 90,000 to 150,000 clones, over 85% of them appearing once. The source material was peripheral blood, sampled on day 0 of AZD1222 vaccination. These receptors were collected from an adult in good health.

The chain is built from TRBV30 and TRBJ2-3; 7 bases agree with TRBD2. J was trimmed by 6 bases and V by 2 bases; bases with no gene match: 8. Per the germline V gene, CDR1 is GTSNPN and CDR2 is SVGIG (reference sequence). The CDR3 totals 14 residues. Written as DNA, the CDR3 is TGTGCCTGGAGTCCCGGCTTAGCGGGTGATACGCAGTATTTT. Translating gives CAWSPGLAGDTQYF. The entire variable domain, with the rest obtained from reference TRBV30 and TRBJ2-3, is as follows: SQTIHQWPATLVQPVGSPLSLECTVEGTSNPNLYWYRQAAGRGLQLLFYSVGIGQISSEVPQNLSASRPQDRQFILSSKKLLLSDSGFYLCAWSPGLAGDTQYFGPGTRLTVL.

The genes are TRBV5-6 and TRBJ2-1; 7 bases align to TRBD2. Germline CDR1 SGHDT, CDR2 YYEEEE. Trimming removed 1 base from V and 9 bases from J; junction bases left unmatched: 10. CDR3 length: 15 amino acids. CDR3 DNA sequence: TGTGCCAGCAGCTTGTCGACTAGCAGTGATCCTGAGCAGTTCTTC. This gives the protein CASSLSTSSDPEQFF.

On this clone: Other DNA sequences in this specimen translate into the identical CDR3. This chain connects TRBV6-5 to TRBJ2-7, with 9 nucleotides matching TRBD1. The CDR3 loop spans 14 amino acids. CDR1 and CDR2 (germline): MNHEY, SVGAGI. V dropped 0 bases and J dropped 3; count of bases not matched to a gene: 0. The CDR3 loop is CASSYSGQGYEQYF. CDR3 nucleotide sequence: TGTGCCAGCAGTTACTCGGGACAGGGCTACGAGCAGTACTTC.

V usage is TRBV27 and J usage is TRBJ1-1; D gene ambiguous. Germline V lookup: CDR1 MNHEY, CDR2 SMNVEV (reference sequence). V was trimmed by 0 bases and J by 4 bases, leaving 12 bases between them. The CDR3 length is 15 residues. The CDR3: CASSLSKGIGTEAFF. The CDR3 region has the DNA TGTGCCAGCAGTTTATCGAAAGGGATCGGCACTGAAGCTTTCTTT.

The rearrangement links TRBV7-6 to TRBJ2-7; tentative D call: TRBD1 (5 bases). The CDR3 spans 15 residues. Germline lookup yields CDR1 SGHVS and CDR2 FNYEAQ. The germline V and J ends were trimmed by 0 bases and 2 bases, with 11 bases remaining between them. CDR3 nucleotide sequence: TGTGCCAGCAGCTTAGCACAGGAAGGGCCCTACGAGCAGTACTTC. This codes for CASSLAQEGPYEQYF.

The chain employs TRBV3-1 (or the pseudogene TRBV3-2) and TRBJ2-1, with 7 nucleotides matching TRBD2. V dropped 1 base and J dropped 5; count of bases not matched to a gene: 8. The CDR3 sequence is 16 residues long. Germline V gene data show CDR1 as LGHDT and CDR2 as YNNKEL (reference sequence). CDR3 sequence reads: CASSQVPASGHNEQFF. CDR3 nucleotides: TGTGCCAGCAGCCAAGTACCGGCTAGCGGCCACAATGAGCAGTTCTTC.

CDR3 in amino acids: CASSPQGAGGPYNEQFF. As DNA, the CDR3 is TGCGCCAGCAGCCCCCAGGGGGCGGGAGGCCCCTACAATGAGCAGTTCTTC. This sequence joins TRBV4-1 and TRBJ2-1; D possibly uses TRBD1 or TRBD2 (8 bases each). This CDR3 has 17 residues. Deletions cut 4 bases from V and 2 bases from J, with 18 bases between. Germline CDR1 is MGHRA and CDR2 is YSYEKL.

The V call is TRBV2, the J call TRBJ1-1; 8 positions match TRBD1. The J segment lost 5 bases and the V segment lost 7 bases, leaving 15 bases of the junction unmatched. Germline V gene lookup returns CDR1 SNHLY and CDR2 FYNNEI. CDR3 length: 16 residues. This CDR3 reads CASIPVSGGLWTEAFF. CDR3 nucleotides: TGTGCCAGCATCCCGGTTTCAGGGGGCCTGTGGACTGAAGCTTTCTTT.

The J gene is TRBJ1-6, the V gene TRBV27, with no clear D. In germline, CDR1 is MNHEY, CDR2 SMNVEV (reference sequence). The CDR3 is 12 residues long. Trimming took 4 bases from V and 7 from J, leaving 5 bases between them. CDR3 sequence: CASSWRNSPLHF. CDR3 coding DNA: TGTGCCAGCAGTTGGAGGAATTCACCCCTCCACTTT.